This T cell receptor (beta chain) derives from a study of response to subunit inactivated influenza vaccine. Findings and limits, study-wide: Authors suggested few new T cells are recruited by each seasonal influenza vaccination.

Trimming shortened V by 3 bases and J by 10 bases, and 19 bases separated the two germline ends. The length of the CDR3 is 14 residues. The germline CDR1 and CDR2 sequences are DFQATT and SNEGSKA (reference sequence). In this sample, this clonotype turned up a few times. Its antigen remains unknown. MiXCR, applied by TCRdb to the RT-PCR reads, yields one record per CDR3 protein. The sample consists of more than 150,000 distinct CDR3 sequences, about 10% of them appearing once. This clonotype was obtained from a man aged 45-69 years who received an inactivated influenza vaccine. This sample comprised CD8+ T cells sorted from PBMCs, obtained around 25 months after vaccination. The chain has TRBV20-1 and TRBJ2-1; the D call may be TRBD1 or TRBD2 (6 bases each). This CDR3 is CSARKMGGGIEQFF. CDR3 DNA sequence: TGCAGTGCTAGGAAAATGGGGGGCGGTATCGAGCAGTTCTTC.